Below are 19 T cell receptor beta chains sequenced from a single sample in a study of cytomegalovirus exposure and HLA in healthy donors. This table comes from immunoSEQ multiplex PCR, and its TCRdb copy is limited to in-frame clones, with some not included. The sample includes about 57,000 clones, 80% to 95% seen only once; the top ten take roughly 5.8%. Material: PBMCs. All receptors come from a woman between 18 and 29 years old in good health and CMV-seronegative.

The rearrangement links TRBV9 to TRBJ1-5; maybe TRBD1 (6 bases). Germline CDR1 and CDR2: SGDLS and YYNGEE. Trimming pared 3 bases from V and 2 bases from J, leaving 12 bases between. The CDR3 has 15 amino acids. The CDR3 protein is CASSAGGGGNQPQHF. The DNA of the CDR3 is TGTGCCAGCAGCGCGGGGGGCGGAGGCAATCAGCCCCAGCATTTT.

The V gene is TRBV29-1, the J gene TRBJ1-2; 10 nucleotides align to TRBD1. V lost 5 bases to trimming and J lost 2 bases; unmatched junction nucleotides: 11. CDR3 size: 16 residues. CDR1 is SQVTM and CDR2 is ANQGSEA in the germline V gene. CDR3 DNA: TGCAGCGTTTTGGAGAAACTGGGACAGGGGAACTATGGCTACACCTTC. Its protein product is CSVLEKLGQGNYGYTF.

The V call is TRBV7-3, the J call TRBJ2-5; 8 bases line up with TRBD2. With V trimmed by 6 bases and J by 5 bases, 8 bases remained unmatched. Germline V gene sequence: CDR1 SGHTA, CDR2 FQGTGA. This CDR3 spans 14 amino acids. Written as DNA, the CDR3 is TGTGCCAGCAGTCCCGGGGGGGCCGTTGAGACCCAGTACTTC. Its protein is CASSPGGAVETQYF.

CDR3 nucleotides: TGTGCCAGCAGCTTAGTACAGGGGGCGGGACGGGAGACCCAGTACTTC. As protein: CASSLVQGAGRETQYF. V and J are TRBV11-2 and TRBJ2-5, with 9 positions matching TRBD1. Germline CDR1 is SGHAT and CDR2 is FQNNGV. V was pared by 1 base and J by 5 bases, with 8 bases of the junction left unmatched. This CDR3 spans 16 amino acids.

The chain joins TRBV7-9 to TRBJ1-1; D remains unclear. The CDR3 is 16 residues long. V was shortened by 3 bases and J by 8 bases, with 22 bases between the two germline ends. Germline CDR1 reads SEHNR; CDR2 reads FQNEAQ (reference sequence). The CDR3 nucleotides read TGTGCCAGCAGCTTTCGGCAGGCCCTCCCCACATGGGAAGCTTTCTTT. Its translation is CASSFRQALPTWEAFF. Combining the CDR3 with reference TRBV7-9 and TRBJ1-1 gives the whole variable domain DTGVSQNPRHKITKRGQNVTFRCDPISEHNRLYWYRQTLGQGPEFLTYFQNEAQLEKSRLLSDRFSAERPKGSFSTLEIQRTEQGDSAMYLCASSFRQALPTWEAFFGQGTRLTVV.

The chain links TRBV7-2 to TRBJ1-5; D is unresolved. The V gene lost 2 bases and the J gene lost 4 bases, with 12 bases spanning the gap. Germline CDR1 and CDR2: SGHTA and FQGNSA. CDR3 length: 15 amino acids. The DNA of the CDR3 is TGTGCCAGCAGCTTATATACGGCGGCGAATCAGCCCCAGCATTTT. This codes for CASSLYTAANQPQHF. Drawing the rest from reference TRBV7-2 and TRBJ1-5, the complete variable domain is GAGVSQSPSNKVTEKGKDVELRCDPISGHTALYWYRQSLGQGLEFLIYFQGNSAPDKSGLPSDRFSAERTGGSVSTLTIQRTQQEDSAVYLCASSLYTAANQPQHFGDGTRLSIL.

This clone was observed once. The genes are TRBV4-2 and TRBJ2-5, with TRBD2 matching over 8 bases. The CDR3 covers 14 residues. CDR1 is LGHNA, CDR2 YNFKEQ, per germline. V was pared by 0 bases and J by 7 bases, with 4 bases of the junction left unmatched. The CDR3 protein is CASSQDWSGGTQYF. The DNA for the CDR3 is TGTGCCAGCAGCCAAGACTGGAGCGGGGGGACCCAGTACTTC.

The chain uses TRBV5-5 and TRBJ2-5, with a tentative D call TRBD2 (6 bases). V dropped 5 bases and J dropped 0 bases, with 14 bases sitting between them. Germline lookup yields CDR1 SGHKS and CDR2 YYEKEE (reference sequence). The CDR3 totals 15 residues. The chain's CDR3 is CASRSRGTNQETQYF. CDR3 DNA sequence: TGTGCCAGCAGATCACGGGGGACGAACCAAGAGACCCAGTACTTC. Full variable domain (remainder filled in from reference TRBV5-5 and TRBJ2-5): DAGVTQSPTHLIKTRGQQVTLRCSPISGHKSVSWYQQVLGQGPQFIFQYYEKEERGRGNFPDRFSARQFPNYSSELNVNALLLGDSALYLCASRSRGTNQETQYFGPGTRLLVL.

This clone was picked up one time. The CDR3 DNA sequence: TGCGCCAGCAGCGGCTACGCGACAGGGGTGCGTGGCTACACCTTC. It specifies CASSGYATGVRGYTF. The genes are TRBV5-1 and TRBJ1-2; 8 bases fit TRBD1. Unmatched junction bases numbered 12, after V lost 4 bases and J lost 7 bases. The CDR3 is made up of 15 amino acids. CDR1 is SGHRS and CDR2 is YFSETQ in the germline V gene.

This chain links TRBV6-6 with TRBJ2-1, with a weak D call TRBD1 (6 bases). CDR3 length: 14 residues. Germline values: CDR1 MNHNY, CDR2 SVGAGI (reference sequence). The ends were cut back, 0 bases at V and 12 bases at J, with 15 bases in the middle. This CDR3 reads CASSYSPQGIGQFF. The CDR3 nucleotides are TGTGCCAGCAGTTACTCACCCCAGGGGATAGGGCAGTTCTTC.

J is TRBJ1-4 and V is TRBV6-5; D might be TRBD1 (5 bases). The CDR3 loop spans 14 amino acids. V gave up 4 bases and J gave up 5 bases, with 11 bases separating them. Germline V gives CDR1 MNHEY, CDR2 SVGAGI. The CDR3 loop is CASSSPQVNEKLFF. The CDR3 nucleotides are TGTGCCAGCAGTTCCCCACAGGTCAATGAAAAACTGTTTTTT.

The chain carries TRBV5-1 and TRBJ2-7; D perhaps matches TRBD2 (5 bases). The V end lost 0 bases, the J end lost 2 bases, and 6 bases lay between the germline ends. Germline V CDR1 and CDR2: SGHRS, YFSETQ. The CDR3 covers 13 residues. This chain's CDR3 is CASSLERTYEQYF. DNA of the CDR3: TGCGCCAGCAGCTTGGAGCGGACCTACGAGCAGTACTTC.

This clone is a singleton in its sample. This sequence joins TRBV7-9 and TRBJ1-1, with D maybe TRBD1 (6 bases). Deletions cut 4 bases from V and 0 bases from J, with 15 bases between. The CDR3 sequence is 16 residues long. The germline V gene encodes CDR1 SEHNR and CDR2 FQNEAQ (reference sequence). DNA of the CDR3: TGTGCCAGCAGCTCGCGACAGGTCCCCATGAACACTGAAGCTTTCTTT. Translation gives CASSSRQVPMNTEAFF.

The genes are TRBV27 and TRBJ1-6; D remains unclear. The CDR3 is made up of 13 amino acids. Germline V gives CDR1 MNHEY, CDR2 SMNVEV (reference sequence). The germline V and J ends were trimmed by 7 bases and 9 bases, with 13 bases remaining between them. The CDR3 DNA is TGTGCCAGCACCGCGTCGCGCGGTTCACCCCTCCACTTT. Its protein product is CASTASRGSPLHF.

The rearrangement links TRBV18 to TRBJ2-3; 7 positions match TRBD1. Germline V gene sequence: CDR1 KGHSH, CDR2 LQKENI. The CDR3 sequence is 16 residues long. V lost 2 bases, J lost 5 bases, and 10 bases stayed unmatched. CDR3 bases: TGTGCCAGCTCACCATTGGCAGGGGGAGTTCGAGATACGCAGTATTTT. Protein sequence: CASSPLAGGVRDTQYF.

This chain uses TRBV27 with TRBJ1-4, with 8 bases lining up with TRBD1. V lost 2 bases, J lost 4 bases, and 6 bases stayed unmatched. Germline V lookup: CDR1 MNHEY, CDR2 SMNVEV (reference sequence). The CDR3 has 16 residues. The CDR3 protein is CASSLRTGFINEKLFF. The CDR3 DNA reads TGTGCCAGCAGTTTACGGACAGGGTTTATTAATGAAAAACTGTTTTTT.

This clone was seen a single time. This sequence joins TRBV7-7 and TRBJ2-1; tentative D call: TRBD1 (6 bases). V lost 4 bases and J lost 4, with 17 bases in between. The CDR3 length is 16 residues. The germline V gene has CDR1 SSHAT and CDR2 FNYEAQ (reference sequence). The chain's CDR3 is CASSYGLGRGYNEQFF. The DNA for the CDR3 is TGTGCCAGCAGCTATGGGTTGGGCAGGGGATACAATGAGCAGTTCTTC. Full variable domain (rest looked up from reference TRBV7-7 and TRBJ2-1): GAGVSQSPRYKVTKRGQDVTLRCDPISSHATLYWYQQALGQGPEFLTYFNYEAQPDKSGLPSDRFSAERPEGSISTLTIQRTEQRDSAMYRCASSYGLGRGYNEQFFGPGTRLTVL.

The CDR3 sequence: CASSWGGLTYEQYF. Here the CDR3 DNA reads TGTGCCAGCAGCTGGGGGGGCCTTACTTACGAGCAGTACTTC. The V and J genes are TRBV5-4 and TRBJ2-7; TRBD2 is a possible D gene (7 bases). The CDR3 spans 14 residues. Germline CDR1 SGHNT, CDR2 YYREEE (reference sequence). With 3 bases removed from V and 4 bases from J, the gap between germline ends came to 14 bases.

The V and J genes are TRBV6-6 and TRBJ2-1; D gene ambiguous. The length of the CDR3 is 16 residues. Germline-derived CDR1 and CDR2 are MNHNY and SVGAGI (reference sequence). V lost 4 bases to trimming and J lost 5 bases, with 18 bases between them. In nucleotides, the CDR3 is TGTGCCAGCAGTTTTATCCTCTTGGGCCGAGACAATGAGCAGTTCTTC. Protein sequence: CASSFILLGRDNEQFF.